This TCR beta chain is from a study of identical twins. Overall study findings and caveats: Out-of-frame alpha sequences shared by twins showed excess low generation probability.

The CDR3 sequence is 10 residues long. The germline gives CDR1 SQVTM, CDR2 ANQGSEA. Between the trimmed V and J ends, which lost 5 bases and 5 bases, there was a span of 3 bases. This clonotype was seen only a few times. Its specificity is unknown. Each CDR3 protein gets one entry after TCRdb re-called the 5' RACE reads with MiXCR. The sample has 450,000 to 650,000 distinct CDR3 sequences; roughly 9.9% are singletons. These same data were also listed under a study on yellow fever vaccine responses in identical twins.

This receptor was taken from a woman in her late teens or twenties in good health. V is TRBV29-1 and J is TRBJ1-4; D unresolved. Sequences were obtained from PBMCs. DNA of the CDR3: TGCAGCGTTTTAAATGAAAAACTGTTTTTT. It translates to CSVLNEKLFF.